Listed here are 8 T cell receptor beta chains from one sample, sequenced in a study of beta chain features in type 1 diabetes. Every isolated RNA sample was fully reverse transcribed, so sequencing captured expressed TCRB transcripts. Produced via immunoSEQ multiplex PCR; TCRdb's table is partial and in-frame only. The table has under 450,000 clones, about 14% seen once; the top ten hold approximately 0.019%. Sequenced material: naive CD4+ T cells from blood. These receptors came from a woman between 18 and 30 years old in good health.

V usage is TRBV7-2 and J usage is TRBJ2-7; a weak D match, TRBD1 (6 bases). In germline, CDR1 is SGHTA, CDR2 FQGNSA. V dropped 5 bases and J dropped 0 bases, with 20 bases sitting between them. This CDR3 region has 17 residues. The CDR3 sequence is CASSPRRGASHSYEQYF. The DNA of the CDR3 is TGTGCCAGCAGCCCTCGCAGGGGCGCCTCGCACTCCTACGAGCAGTACTTC.

This clone appeared a few times. The chain links TRBV4-3 to TRBJ2-2; D possibly corresponds to TRBD2 (6 bases). The CDR3 length is 14 residues. Germline lookup yields CDR1 LGHNA and CDR2 YSLEER. Trimming shortened V by 8 bases and J by 0 bases, and 10 bases separated the two germline ends. The CDR3 here is CASGGTANTGELFF. CDR3 sequence (DNA): TGCGCCAGCGGGGGGACGGCGAACACCGGGGAGCTGTTTTTT.

The chain carries TRBV6-5 and TRBJ2-1, with 7 bases identical to TRBD1. This CDR3 has 15 amino acids. J gave up 6 bases and V 6 bases, and 11 bases lay outside the gene matches. The germline V gene has CDR1 MNHEY and CDR2 SVGAGI. The CDR3, as DNA: TGTGCCAGCAGCAACGGACAGGTTAAGGGCAATGAGCAGTTCTTC. It yields the protein CASSNGQVKGNEQFF.

This clone was found a few times. This chain links TRBV28 with TRBJ2-7, with unresolved D. The V and J ends lost 1 base and 3 bases respectively, with 4 bases between them. Germline V gives CDR1 MDHEN, CDR2 SYDVKM. The CDR3 has 12 residues. CDR3 loop: CASSLSRYEQYF. DNA of the CDR3: TGTGCCAGCAGTTTATCCCGCTACGAGCAGTACTTC.

This clone came up a few times. The identical CDR3 is also encoded by other nucleotide sequences in the sample. The chain has TRBV30 and TRBJ2-3; D is ambiguous. This CDR3 is built from 11 residues. The germline V gene has CDR1 GTSNPN and CDR2 SVGIG (reference sequence). Trimming took 4 bases from V and 3 from J, leaving 5 bases between them. The CDR3 spells CAWTHTDTQYF. CDR3 nucleotides: TGTGCCTGGACCCATACAGATACGCAGTATTTT.

The CDR3 is CASSPRTGSYEQYF. In DNA form, the CDR3 reads TGTGCCAGCAGCCCACGGACAGGATCCTACGAGCAGTACTTC. The chain is built from TRBV7-9 and TRBJ2-7, with TRBD1 matching over 7 bases. Germline CDR1 reads SEHNR; CDR2 reads FQNEAQ (reference sequence). This CDR3 comprises 14 residues. After removal of 5 bases from V and 1 base from J, the junction contained 5 bases not matched to a gene.

This clone has more than one count but fewer than ten. The CDR3 DNA follows: TGCGCCAGCAGCCAAGATGTAGCTCGACAGATTGATGGCTACACCTTC. Translation: CASSQDVARQIDGYTF. V gene TRBV4-3 combines with J gene TRBJ1-2; weak D call: TRBD1 (5 bases). V was shortened by 0 bases and J by 6 bases, with 17 bases between the two germline ends. Germline CDR1 is LGHNA and CDR2 is YSLEER. The CDR3 extends over 16 amino acids.

V gene TRBV2 combines with J gene TRBJ1-2, with D perhaps matching TRBD1 (5 bases). V was clipped by 6 bases and J by 8 bases, with 19 bases between them. CDR1 is SNHLY, CDR2 FYNNEI, per germline. The CDR3 contains 14 residues. The CDR3: CASSPVTPYRGYTF. The CDR3 bases are TGTGCCAGCAGCCCTGTGACCCCATACAGGGGCTACACCTTC.